The T cell receptor (beta chain) under discussion was sequenced for a study of blood T cells in healthy people across ages. CDR1 is ENHRY, CDR2 SYGVKD, per germline. Trimming pared 10 bases from V and 4 bases from J, leaving 14 bases between. The CDR3 is made up of 13 amino acids. The authors isolated at least 7 million PBMCs per sample. Through a sample-barcoded 5' primer and a J-beta primer mix, a second PCR was run for roughly 6 to 12 cycles. TCRdb re-called the 5' RACE reads through MiXCR, storing one row per CDR3 protein. The sample consists of more than 900,000 distinct CDR3 sequences, just under 30% of them appearing once. The same sample was also studied in work on T cells of mothers and their children.

The chain employs TRBV10-3 and TRBJ1-5; the D gene is possibly TRBD1 (6 bases). Material: blood. The TCR sequence derives from a woman between 35 and 50 years old in good health. This chain's CDR3 is CANISRGNQPQHF. In DNA, the CDR3 is TGTGCCAACATCTCAAGGGGGAATCAGCCCCAGCATTTT.